This record looks at one TCR beta chain sequence and its context. This sample was included in a study of blood T cell repertoires in COVID-19. Study as a whole: Sample material is recorded as cDNA or gDNA derived from T cells, B-cell-depleted T cells, or PBMCs.

V was clipped by 6 bases and J by 4 bases, with 17 bases between them. Germline V lookup: CDR1 SEHNR, CDR2 FQNEAQ (reference sequence). The CDR3 has 15 amino acids. This table comes from immunoSEQ multiplex PCR, and its TCRdb copy is limited to in-frame clones, with some not included. The data show roughly 250,000 clones, with about 85% seen just once and roughly 0.87% held by the top ten. The V and J genes are TRBV7-9 and TRBJ2-3; tentatively, D is TRBD2 (6 bases). Sequencing input: peripheral blood. This sequence originates from a human donor with COVID-19, enrolled during active disease. The donor label of this sample is uncertain. Written as DNA, the CDR3 is TGTGCCAGCAGGCAGGTCGGGACTTCGTCAGATACGCAGTATTTT. The encoded protein is CASRQVGTSSDTQYF.